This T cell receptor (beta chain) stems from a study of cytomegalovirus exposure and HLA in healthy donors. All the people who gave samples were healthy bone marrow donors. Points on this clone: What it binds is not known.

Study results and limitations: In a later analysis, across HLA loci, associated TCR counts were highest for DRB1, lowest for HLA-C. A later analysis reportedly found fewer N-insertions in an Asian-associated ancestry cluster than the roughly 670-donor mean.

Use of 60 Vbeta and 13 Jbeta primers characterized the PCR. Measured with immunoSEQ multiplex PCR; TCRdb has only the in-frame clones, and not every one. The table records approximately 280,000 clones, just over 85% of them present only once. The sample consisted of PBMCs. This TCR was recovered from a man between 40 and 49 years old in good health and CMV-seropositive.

In DNA form, the CDR3 reads TGTGCCAGTAGTACCTACAGGACAGGGGAGGGCAATCAGCCCCAGCATTTT. Its translation: CASSTYRTGEGNQPQHF. This sequence joins TRBV19 and TRBJ1-5; 9 positions match TRBD1. Germline V gene sequence: CDR1 LNHDA, CDR2 SQIVND (reference sequence). V was clipped by 4 bases and J by 2 bases; unmatched bases: 9. The CDR3 consists of 17 residues.